The rows below give T cell receptor beta chains drawn from one sample of a study of radiation and T cells in renal cell carcinoma. Clones were sequenced by immunoSEQ multiplex PCR, and TCRdb holds only the in-frame ones, with some missing. The sample consists of about 140,000 clones, less than 90% of them appearing once. Sequencing was performed on blood, taken from a patient whose treatment included radiotherapy and nephrectomy. The receptors derive from a woman aged 50 to 65 with renal cell carcinoma. Each CDR3 is given with its conserved first and last residue. Each record gives: V gene, J gene, D gene, clone size, CDR3 protein, CDR3 DNA. A D gene is named only where the DNA matches it firmly. Part of the rows lack a size; the others show once, few, many or a class for expanded clones.

V: TRBV7-8; J: TRBJ1-4; D: .; size: .; CDR3: CASTETVLGEKLFF; DNA: TGTGCCAGCACCGAGACAGTCCTCGGTGAAAAACTGTTTTTT
V: TRBV10-3; J: TRBJ1-1; D: .; size: few; CDR3: CASQTIRGWNTEAFF; DNA: TGTGCCTCTCAGACTATCCGGGGCTGGAACACTGAAGCTTTCTTT
V: TRBV6-1; J: TRBJ2-7; D: .; size: .; CDR3: CASSWTGLTEQYF; DNA: TGTGCCAGCAGTTGGACTGGTTTGACCGAGCAGTACTTC
V: TRBV7-2; J: TRBJ1-4; D: .; size: .; CDR3: CASSQGQGGEKLFF; DNA: TGTGCCAGCAGCCAAGGCCAGGGAGGTGAAAAACTGTTTTTT
V: TRBV29-1; J: TRBJ2-7; D: TRBD1; size: .; CDR3: CSVKTGAISYEQYF; DNA: TGCAGCGTCAAGACAGGGGCGATCTCCTACGAGCAGTACTTC
V: TRBV21-1; J: TRBJ1-3; D: .; size: .; CDR3: CASSKGTGAGNTIYF; DNA: TGTGCCAGCAGCAAAGGGACAGGGGCAGGAAACACCATATATTTT
V: TRBV12-2; J: TRBJ1-1; D: .; size: .; CDR3: CASRPGWTNTEAFF; DNA: TGTGCAAGTCGCCCTGGGTGGACGAACACTGAAGCTTTCTTT
V: TRBV4-1; J: TRBJ2-1; D: .; size: .; CDR3: CASSPRGTGVGEQFF; DNA: TGCGCCAGCAGCCCCCGGGGAACGGGGGTAGGTGAGCAGTTCTTC
V: TRBV5-6; J: TRBJ2-2; D: .; size: .; CDR3: CASSPDFGSGELFF; DNA: TGTGCCAGCAGCCCCGACTTCGGGTCCGGGGAGCTGTTTTTT
V: TRBV5-4; J: TRBJ1-1; D: TRBD1; size: .; CDR3: CASSWDRNTEAFF; DNA: TGTGCCAGCAGCTGGGACAGGAACACTGAAGCTTTCTTT
V: TRBV4-1; J: TRBJ2-7; D: .; size: .; CDR3: CASSPMGISYEQYF; DNA: TGCGCCAGCAGCCCAATGGGAATAAGTTACGAGCAGTACTTC
V: TRBV29-1; J: TRBJ1-2; D: TRBD1; size: .; CDR3: CSVGAQGARGYTF; DNA: TGCAGCGTTGGAGCACAGGGGGCGAGGGGCTACACCTTC
V: TRBV15; J: TRBJ1-2; D: .; size: .; CDR3: CATSRVAVRQGYGYTF; DNA: TGTGCCACCAGCAGAGTGGCGGTTCGGCAGGGCTATGGCTACACCTTC
V: TRBV5-4; J: TRBJ2-7; D: .; size: .; CDR3: CASSLGYEQYF; DNA: TGTGCCAGCAGCTTGGGGTACGAGCAGTACTTC
V: TRBV9; J: TRBJ1-6; D: .; size: .; CDR3: CASSVSGGATSPLHF; DNA: TGTGCCAGCAGCGTATCGGGAGGGGCCACTTCACCCCTCCACTTT
V: TRBV28; J: TRBJ2-7; D: .; size: .; CDR3: CASSLGRPGSSYEQYF; DNA: TGTGCCAGCAGTTTAGGGCGGCCGGGGAGCTCCTACGAGCAGTACTTC
V: TRBV9; J: TRBJ2-3; D: TRBD2; size: .; CDR3: CASSVAGLGVDTQYF; DNA: TGTGCCAGCAGCGTAGCGGGACTAGGGGTAGATACGCAGTATTTT
V: TRBV6-5; J: TRBJ2-3; D: TRBD1; size: .; CDR3: CASSYFGQVSDTQYF; DNA: TGTGCCAGCAGTTACTTCGGACAGGTTTCAGATACGCAGTATTTT
V: TRBV20-1; J: TRBJ1-1; D: .; size: few; CDR3: CGPGDTEAFF; DNA: TGCGGCCCGGGCGACACTGAAGCTTTCTTT
V: TRBV29-1; J: TRBJ1-1; D: .; size: .; CDR3: CSGRTVLNTEAFF; DNA: TGCAGCGGTCGGACGGTTTTGAACACTGAAGCTTTCTTT
V: TRBV6-5; J: TRBJ1-6; D: .; size: .; CDR3: CASSRTEDNSPLHF; DNA: TGTGCCAGCAGTAGGACGGAAGATAATTCACCCCTCCACTTT
V: TRBV2; J: TRBJ2-3; D: .; size: .; CDR3: CASSAGGREDTQYF; DNA: TGTGCCAGCAGTGCCGGGGGGCGGGAAGATACGCAGTATTTT
V: TRBV7-2; J: TRBJ1-1; D: .; size: .; CDR3: CASRGRAGRTEAFF; DNA: TGTGCCAGCAGGGGGAGGGCAGGTCGGACTGAAGCTTTCTTT
V: TRBV4-3; J: TRBJ2-6; D: .; size: once; CDR3: CASSYYVSGANVLTF; DNA: TGCGCCAGCAGCTACTACGTGTCTGGGGCCAACGTCCTGACTTTC
V: TRBV6-5; J: TRBJ2-7; D: TRBD2; size: .; CDR3: CASSYSGGSEQYF; DNA: TGTGCCAGCAGTTACTCGGGGGGGTCCGAGCAGTACTTC
V: TRBV4-3; J: TRBJ2-1; D: .; size: .; CDR3: CASSRSTGNEQFF; DNA: TGCGCCAGCAGCCGTTCGACAGGCAATGAGCAGTTCTTC
V: TRBV2; J: TRBJ1-5; D: .; size: .; CDR3: CASSGTWGGEPQHF; DNA: TGTGCCAGCAGTGGGACCTGGGGGGGTGAGCCCCAGCATTTT
V: TRBV4-3; J: TRBJ1-2; D: .; size: .; CDR3: CASSQSRDKGYYGYTF; DNA: TGCGCCAGCAGCCAAAGCCGAGATAAGGGGTATTATGGCTACACCTTC
V: TRBV19; J: TRBJ2-7; D: .; size: once; CDR3: CASSNYIGGAYEQYF; DNA: TGTGCCAGTAGCAATTACATTGGGGGCGCCTACGAGCAGTACTTC
V: TRBV10-1; J: TRBJ2-7; D: .; size: .; CDR3: CASSESGLARNEQYF; DNA: TGCGCCAGCAGTGAGTCTGGGCTAGCGAGGAACGAGCAGTACTTC
V: TRBV4-3; J: TRBJ1-5; D: .; size: .; CDR3: CASSHDRARPQHF; DNA: TGCGCCAGCAGCCATGATAGGGCGCGACCCCAGCATTTT
V: TRBV7-9; J: TRBJ2-7; D: .; size: .; CDR3: CASSLAGGHEQYF; DNA: TGTGCCAGCAGCTTAGCGGGGGGCCACGAGCAGTACTTC
V: TRBV30; J: TRBJ1-2; D: .; size: .; CDR3: CAWSTGREGYGYTF; DNA: TGTGCCTGGAGTACAGGCAGGGAGGGGTATGGCTACACCTTC
V: TRBV6-5; J: TRBJ1-6; D: .; size: .; CDR3: CASSLWGLNSPLHF; DNA: TGTGCCAGCAGCCTCTGGGGGCTTAATTCACCCCTCCACTTT
V: TRBV19; J: TRBJ1-5; D: .; size: few; CDR3: CATSNGNRGQPQHF; DNA: TGTGCCACCAGTAACGGAAATAGGGGCCAGCCCCAGCATTTT
V: TRBV30; J: TRBJ1-6; D: TRBD1; size: .; CDR3: CACTGGGNSPLHF; DNA: TGTGCCTGTACAGGGGGCGGGAATTCACCCCTCCACTTT
V: TRBV5-1; J: TRBJ1-1; D: TRBD1; size: .; CDR3: CASRRDRAAAEAFF; DNA: TGCGCCAGCAGACGAGACAGGGCGGCCGCTGAAGCTTTCTTT
V: TRBV2; J: TRBJ2-7; D: TRBD1; size: once; CDR3: CASSIDGQDFDEQYF; DNA: TGTGCCAGCAGCATAGACGGACAGGACTTTGACGAGCAGTACTTC
V: TRBV30; J: TRBJ1-5; D: .; size: few; CDR3: CAWSFGFGNQPQHF; DNA: TGTGCCTGGAGCTTCGGGTTTGGCAATCAGCCCCAGCATTTT
V: TRBV2; J: TRBJ1-4; D: TRBD1; size: .; CDR3: CASSTGAREKLFF; DNA: TGTGCCAGTTCGACAGGGGCACGGGAAAAACTGTTTTTT
V: TRBV6-4; J: TRBJ1-2; D: TRBD1; size: .; CDR3: CASRDGGQGYGYTF; DNA: TGTGCCAGCAGGGACGGGGGACAGGGGTATGGCTACACCTTC
V: TRBV10-2; J: TRBJ2-7; D: TRBD2; size: once; CDR3: CASRTSGSFYEQYF; DNA: TGCGCCAGTAGGACTAGCGGGAGTTTTTACGAGCAGTACTTC
V: TRBV5-4; J: TRBJ1-3; D: .; size: few; CDR3: CASSLGSSGNTIYF; DNA: TGTGCCAGCAGCTTGGGGAGCTCTGGAAACACCATATATTTT
V: TRBV4-1; J: TRBJ1-2; D: .; size: few; CDR3: CASSQGETLAGYTF; DNA: TGCGCCAGCAGCCAAGGCGAGACATTGGCAGGCTACACCTTC
V: TRBV9; J: TRBJ2-5; D: .; size: .; CDR3: CASSVQGGQETQYF; DNA: TGTGCCAGCAGCGTCCAGGGAGGTCAAGAGACCCAGTACTTC
V: TRBV6-1; J: TRBJ2-2; D: .; size: .; CDR3: CASSEGQGGELFF; DNA: TGTGCCAGCAGTGAAGGTCAGGGCGGGGAGCTGTTTTTT
V: TRBV5-1; J: TRBJ2-3; D: TRBD2; size: .; CDR3: CASSSGLAGMDTQYF; DNA: TGCGCCAGCAGCTCGGGACTAGCGGGAATGGATACGCAGTATTTT
V: TRBV4-1; J: TRBJ2-6; D: .; size: .; CDR3: CASRLTGSGANVLTF; DNA: TGCGCCAGCAGACTTACAGGGAGTGGGGCCAACGTCCTGACTTTC
V: TRBV10-1; J: TRBJ2-4; D: TRBD1; size: .; CDR3: CASSESGGDRQYF; DNA: TGCGCCAGCAGTGAGTCGGGCGGGGACAGGCAGTACTTC
V: TRBV7-2; J: TRBJ2-7; D: .; size: .; CDR3: CASSFIPLTSYEQYF; DNA: TGTGCCAGCAGCTTTATTCCCCTCACCTCCTACGAGCAGTACTTC
V: TRBV7-2; J: TRBJ1-6; D: .; size: .; CDR3: CASSLDAGSYNSPLHF; DNA: TGTGCCAGCAGCTTAGACGCTGGCTCCTATAATTCACCCCTCCACTTT
V: TRBV7-2; J: TRBJ1-2; D: .; size: .; CDR3: CASSLTSGYTF; DNA: TGTGCCAGCAGCTTGACGTCTGGCTACACCTTC
V: TRBV7-8; J: TRBJ2-7; D: TRBD1; size: once; CDR3: CASSKRTGEDYEQYF; DNA: TGTGCCAGCAGCAAACGGACAGGGGAAGACTACGAGCAGTACTTC
V: TRBV30; J: TRBJ1-4; D: TRBD1; size: .; CDR3: CAWAGTGHEKLFF; DNA: TGTGCCTGGGCCGGGACAGGGCATGAAAAACTGTTTTTT
V: TRBV6-5; J: TRBJ1-1; D: TRBD1; size: .; CDR3: CASSPTGQENTEAFF; DNA: TGTGCCAGCAGTCCCACGGGACAGGAGAACACTGAAGCTTTCTTT